Reported below is one T cell receptor beta chain. Its antigen remains unknown. Single viable CD3+CD4+CD8-CD45RO+ cells were sorted as the memory CD4+ T cells. CD4+ T cells were isolated by positive magnetic selection. This entry comes from a study of memory CD4+ T cells and cytomegalovirus serostatus. Study details: Healthy Belgian adult donors included roughly ten CMV-positive and around 25 CMV-negative people. Study-wide results and caveats: About 40% of the roughly 160 known CMV-associated TCRbeta sequences appeared in CD4+ memory. A US-trained random forest predicted CMV serostatus with median AUC roughly 0.9.

The V gene lost 1 base and the J gene lost 3 bases, with 6 bases spanning the gap. The CDR3 is 13 residues long. The V gene's germline CDR1 is LNHNV and CDR2 YYDKDF (reference sequence). Using immunoSEQ multiplex PCR, the repertoire was profiled, and TCRdb retains in-frame clones only, with some absent. The data hold 55,000 to 75,000 clones, with roughly four fifths observed a single time. Material for sequencing was memory CD4+ T cells from blood. This TCR came from an adult in good health and CMV-seronegative. J is TRBJ1-1 and V is TRBV15; no reliable D call. The CDR3 nucleotides are TGTGCCACCAGCAGAGGCGGGGACACTGAAGCTTTCTTT. It is translated as CATSRGGDTEAFF.